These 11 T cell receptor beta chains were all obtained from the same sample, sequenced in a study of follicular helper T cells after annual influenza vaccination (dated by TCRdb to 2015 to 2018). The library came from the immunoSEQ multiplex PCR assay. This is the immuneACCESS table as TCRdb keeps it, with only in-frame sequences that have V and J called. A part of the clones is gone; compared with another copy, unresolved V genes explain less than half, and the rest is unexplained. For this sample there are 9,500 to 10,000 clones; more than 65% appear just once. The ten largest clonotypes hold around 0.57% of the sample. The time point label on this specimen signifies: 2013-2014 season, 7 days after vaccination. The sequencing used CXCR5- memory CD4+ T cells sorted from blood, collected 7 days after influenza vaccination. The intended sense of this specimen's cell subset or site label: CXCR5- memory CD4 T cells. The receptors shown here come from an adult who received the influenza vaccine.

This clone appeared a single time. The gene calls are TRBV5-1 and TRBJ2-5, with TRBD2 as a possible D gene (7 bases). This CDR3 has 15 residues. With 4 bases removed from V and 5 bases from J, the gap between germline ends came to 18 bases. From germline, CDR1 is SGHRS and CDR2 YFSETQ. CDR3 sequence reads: CASSPDGGAGETQYF. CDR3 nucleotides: TGCGCCAGCAGCCCAGATGGGGGGGCGGGGGAGACCCAGTACTTC. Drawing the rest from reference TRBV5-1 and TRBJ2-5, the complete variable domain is KAGVTQTPRYLIKTRGQQVTLSCSPISGHRSVSWYQQTPGQGLQFLFEYFSETQRNKGNFPGRFSGRQFSNSRSEMNVSTLELGDSALYLCASSPDGGAGETQYFGPGTRLLVL.

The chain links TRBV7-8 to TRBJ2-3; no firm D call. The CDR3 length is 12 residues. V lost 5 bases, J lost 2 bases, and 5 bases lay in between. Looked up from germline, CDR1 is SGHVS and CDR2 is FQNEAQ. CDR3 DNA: TGTGCCAGCAGCCCCAACACAGATACGCAGTATTTT. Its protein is CASSPNTDTQYF.

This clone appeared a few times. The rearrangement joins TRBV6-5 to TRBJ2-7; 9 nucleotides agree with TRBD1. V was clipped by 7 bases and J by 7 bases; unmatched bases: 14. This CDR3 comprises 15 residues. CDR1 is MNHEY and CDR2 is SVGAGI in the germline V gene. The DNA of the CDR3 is TGTGCCAGCACTAGGGACAGGGATCCTCTGGGTGAGCAGTACTTC. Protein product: CASTRDRDPLGEQYF.

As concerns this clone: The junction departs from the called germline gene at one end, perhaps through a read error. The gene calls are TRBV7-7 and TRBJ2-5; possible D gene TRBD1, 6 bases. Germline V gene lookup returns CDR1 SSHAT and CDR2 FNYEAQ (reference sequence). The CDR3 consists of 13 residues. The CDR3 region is CASSLGTKETQYF. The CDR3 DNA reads TGTGCTAGCAGCTTAGGGACAAAAGAGACCCAGTACTTC.

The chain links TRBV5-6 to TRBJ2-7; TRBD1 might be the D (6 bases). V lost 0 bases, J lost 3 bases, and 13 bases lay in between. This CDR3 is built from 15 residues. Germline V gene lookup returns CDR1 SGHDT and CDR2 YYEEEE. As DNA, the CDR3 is TGTGCCAGCAGCTTGGGTGGGGACAACCACTACGAGCAGTACTTC. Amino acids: CASSLGGDNHYEQYF.

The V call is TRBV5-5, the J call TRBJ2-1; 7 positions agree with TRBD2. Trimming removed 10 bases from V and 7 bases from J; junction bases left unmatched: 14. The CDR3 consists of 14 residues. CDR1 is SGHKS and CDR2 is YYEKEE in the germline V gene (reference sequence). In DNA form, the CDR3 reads TGTGCCTCCCGAGTGGGGGGACTACGAAATGAGCAGTTCTTC. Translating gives CASRVGGLRNEQFF.

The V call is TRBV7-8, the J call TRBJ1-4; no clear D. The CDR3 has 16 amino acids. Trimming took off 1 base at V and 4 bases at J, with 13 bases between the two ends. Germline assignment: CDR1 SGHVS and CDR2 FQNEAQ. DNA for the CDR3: TGTGCCAGCAGCTTAGGAGGAACCGGGGTTAATGAAAAACTGTTTTTT. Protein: CASSLGGTGVNEKLFF.

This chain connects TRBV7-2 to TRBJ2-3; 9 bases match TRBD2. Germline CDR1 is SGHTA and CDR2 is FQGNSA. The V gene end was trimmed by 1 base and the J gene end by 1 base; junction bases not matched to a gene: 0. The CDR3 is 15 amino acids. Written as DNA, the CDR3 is TGTGCCAGCAGCTTAGGGACTAGCGGCACAGATACGCAGTATTTT. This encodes CASSLGTSGTDTQYF.

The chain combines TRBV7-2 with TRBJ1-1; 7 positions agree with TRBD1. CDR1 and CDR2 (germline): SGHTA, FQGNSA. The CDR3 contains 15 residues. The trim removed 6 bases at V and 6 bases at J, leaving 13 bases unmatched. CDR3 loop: CASSFTDRPGAEAFF. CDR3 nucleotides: TGTGCCAGCAGTTTTACGGACAGGCCCGGCGCTGAAGCTTTCTTT.

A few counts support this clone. The CDR3 reads CASTWGANQPQHF. The CDR3 DNA sequence: TGTGCCAGTACCTGGGGGGCGAATCAGCCCCAGCATTTT. The chain combines TRBV19 with TRBJ1-5, with D possibly being TRBD1 (6 bases). The V gene's germline CDR1 is LNHDA and CDR2 SQIVND (reference sequence). The CDR3 has 13 amino acids. Trimming shortened V by 7 bases and J by 4 bases, and 11 bases separated the two germline ends.

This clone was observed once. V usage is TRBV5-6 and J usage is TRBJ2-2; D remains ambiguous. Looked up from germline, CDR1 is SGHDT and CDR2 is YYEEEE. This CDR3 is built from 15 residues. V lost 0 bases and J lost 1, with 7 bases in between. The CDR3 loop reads CASSLVGRNTGELFF. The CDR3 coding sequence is TGTGCCAGCAGCTTGGTCGGACGGAACACCGGGGAGCTGTTTTTT.